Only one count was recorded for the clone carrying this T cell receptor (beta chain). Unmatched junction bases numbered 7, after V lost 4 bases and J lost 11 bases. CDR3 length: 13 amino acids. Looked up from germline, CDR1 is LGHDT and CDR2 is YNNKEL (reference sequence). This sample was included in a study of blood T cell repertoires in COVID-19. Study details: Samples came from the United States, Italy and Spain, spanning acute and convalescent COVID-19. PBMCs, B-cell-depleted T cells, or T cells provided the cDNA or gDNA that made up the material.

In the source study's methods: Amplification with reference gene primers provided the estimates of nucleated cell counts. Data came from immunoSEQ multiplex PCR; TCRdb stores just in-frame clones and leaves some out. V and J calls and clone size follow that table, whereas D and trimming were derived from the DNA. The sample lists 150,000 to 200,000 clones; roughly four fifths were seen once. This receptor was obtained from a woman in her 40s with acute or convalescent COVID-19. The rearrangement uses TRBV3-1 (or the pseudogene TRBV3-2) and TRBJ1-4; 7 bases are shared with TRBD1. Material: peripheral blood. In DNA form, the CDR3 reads TGTGCCAGCAGCCGACAGGGACCCAGTAAACTGTTTTTT. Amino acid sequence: CASSRQGPSKLFF.